This TCR beta chain was profiled in a study of shared clonotypes between healthy human individuals. Overall study findings and caveats: The study drew on few donors, limiting represented genetic and exposure-history diversity.

About this clone itself: The antigen remains unidentified.

V dropped 1 base and J dropped 0; count of bases not matched to a gene: 5. The CDR3 loop spans 19 amino acids. Per the germline V gene, CDR1 is KGHSH and CDR2 is LQKENI. The study drew its donors from healthy HIV-negative adults without recent acute infections or vaccinations. Division of CD4+ cells produced a CD45RA+ naive subset and a CD45RA-negative memory subset. A roughly 200 ng quantity of DNA, roughly 30,000 T cell genomes, went into the sorted-subset replicate PCRs. The method was immunoSEQ multiplex PCR; TCRdb's version includes in-frame clones alone and lacks a portion of them. The table has roughly 700,000 clones, under 80% seen once.

This sequence originates from a woman aged 25 to 39 in good health. The genes are TRBV18 and TRBJ2-1; 14 bases fit TRBD2. Material for sequencing was memory CD4+ T cells sorted from blood. Indicated subset: CD45RA-negative fraction. For the CDR3, the DNA is TGTGCCAGCTCACCACAGGGACTAGCGGGAGAAAGCTCCTACAATGAGCAGTTCTTC. It encodes CASSPQGLAGESSYNEQFF. The whole variable domain, filled in from reference TRBV18 and TRBJ2-1, reads NAGVMQNPRHLVRRRGQEARLRCSPMKGHSHVYWYRQLPEEGLKFMVYLQKENIIDESGMPKERFSAEFPKEGPSILRIQQVVRGDSAAYFCASSPQGLAGESSYNEQFFGPGTRLTVL.